This TCR beta chain was identified during a study of monozygotic twins with inflammatory bowel disease. TCRdb reprocessed the 5' RACE reads and keeps a single row for each CDR3 protein, giving no DNA. The sample data list 440,000 or so distinct CDR3 sequences. Per germline, CDR1 KGHSH and CDR2 LQKENI. The CDR3 consists of 16 residues. The chain has TRBV18 and TRBJ2-1; TCRdb's D call of TRBD2 is untestable without DNA. This TCR derives from a human donor with ulcerative colitis or Crohn's disease, or a healthy co-twin of an affected twin (not recorded which). The sequenced sample was blood. The CDR3: CASSPAGHNRNNEQFF.